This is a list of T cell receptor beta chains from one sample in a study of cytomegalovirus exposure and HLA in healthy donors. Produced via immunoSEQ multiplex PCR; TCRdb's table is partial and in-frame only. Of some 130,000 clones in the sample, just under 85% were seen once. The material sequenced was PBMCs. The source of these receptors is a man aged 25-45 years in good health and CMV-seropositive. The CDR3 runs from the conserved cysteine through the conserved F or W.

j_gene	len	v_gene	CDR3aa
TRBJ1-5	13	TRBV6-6	CASSYPQGQPQHF
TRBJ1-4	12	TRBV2	CASSDDDTWKFF
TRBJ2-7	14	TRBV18	CASSKPGKTYEQYF
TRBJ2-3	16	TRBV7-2	CASRSRLAGGTDTQYF
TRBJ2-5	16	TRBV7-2	CASSLGLAGGLETQYF
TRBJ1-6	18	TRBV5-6	CASSLRRPGQGPNSPLHF
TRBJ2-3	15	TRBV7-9	CASSLESGLTDTQYF
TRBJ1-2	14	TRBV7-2	CASSLAGGEGGYTF
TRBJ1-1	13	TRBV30	CAWSYGQNTEAFF
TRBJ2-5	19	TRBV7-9	CASSFRLAGVLTYQETQYF
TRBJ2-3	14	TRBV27	CASSLGAPWDTQYF
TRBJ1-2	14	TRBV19	CASRADRGNYGYTF
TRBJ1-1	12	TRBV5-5	CAGSWGDTEAFF
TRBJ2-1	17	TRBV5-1	CASSHPSGGALGNEQFF
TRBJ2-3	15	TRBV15	CATSRDISGTDTQYF
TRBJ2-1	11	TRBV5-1	CASSFLNEQFF
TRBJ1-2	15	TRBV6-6	CASSSHGQGNYGYTF
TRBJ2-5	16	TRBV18	CASSPPRPSGEETQYF
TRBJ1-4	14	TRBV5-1	CASSPGTGNEKLFF
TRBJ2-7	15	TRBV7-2	CASSLVDRVPYEQYF
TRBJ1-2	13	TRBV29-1	CSVSTWYNYGYTF
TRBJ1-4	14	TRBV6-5	CASRDTTSNEKLFF
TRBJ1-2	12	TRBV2	CASRGQAYGYTF
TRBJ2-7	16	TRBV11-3	CASSFPGVRPTFEQYF
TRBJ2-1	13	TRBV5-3	CARSFSWRGPQFF
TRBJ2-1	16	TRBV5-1	CASSLVGTRGLYEQFF
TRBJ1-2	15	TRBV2	CASVLEDRVGDGYTF
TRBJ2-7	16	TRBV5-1	CASSLDNGGSPYEQYF
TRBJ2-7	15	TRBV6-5	CASSYSRELRREQYF
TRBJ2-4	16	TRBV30	CAWIPSGSKAKNIQYF
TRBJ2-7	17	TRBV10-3	CAISESPGGAGTYEQYF
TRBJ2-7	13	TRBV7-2	CASSLEGAYEQYF
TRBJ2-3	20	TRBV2	CASSELGASGSGFGTDTQYF
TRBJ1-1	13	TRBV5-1	CASRDSQNTEAFF
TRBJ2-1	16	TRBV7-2	CASSSVAATTYNEQFF
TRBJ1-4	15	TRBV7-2	CASSLMTGDPEKLFF
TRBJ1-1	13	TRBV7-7	CASSLAPGGEAFF